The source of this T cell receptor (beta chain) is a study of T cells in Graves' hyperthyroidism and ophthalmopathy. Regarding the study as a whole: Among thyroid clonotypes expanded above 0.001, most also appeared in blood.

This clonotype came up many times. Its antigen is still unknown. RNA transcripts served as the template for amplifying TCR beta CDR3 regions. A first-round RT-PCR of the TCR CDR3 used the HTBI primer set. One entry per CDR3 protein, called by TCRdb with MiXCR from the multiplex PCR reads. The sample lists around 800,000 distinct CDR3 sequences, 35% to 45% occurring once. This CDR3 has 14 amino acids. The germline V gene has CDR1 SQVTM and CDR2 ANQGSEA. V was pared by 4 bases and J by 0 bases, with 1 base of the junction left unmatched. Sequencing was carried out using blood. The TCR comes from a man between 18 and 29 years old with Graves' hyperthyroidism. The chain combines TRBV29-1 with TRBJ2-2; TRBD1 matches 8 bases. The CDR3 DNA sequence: TGCAGCGTTGTGGACAGGGCGAACACCGGGGAGCTGTTTTTT. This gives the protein CSVVDRANTGELFF.